This T cell receptor (beta chain) is drawn from a study of T cells in localized non-small cell lung cancer. Study conclusions and caveats: Prolonged overall survival went with higher T cell density in the blood.

The repertoire was sequenced with immunoSEQ multiplex PCR; TCRdb's copy has only in-frame clones and lacks some. The sample includes about 1,600 clones, 20% to 30% seen only once; the top ten take 13%. This clone is medium-sized in the sample. The antigen is not known. Here the sequenced sample was normal lung tissue next to the tumor, taken before any cancer treatment. The sequence was obtained from a man aged 35 to 70 with stage II squamous cell lung carcinoma.

In DNA, the CDR3 is TGTGCCAGCAGTTACGACAGGGCCTACGAGCAGTACTTC. This sequence encodes CASSYDRAYEQYF. The chain recombines TRBV6-8 with TRBJ2-7, with 7 positions matching TRBD1. Germline CDR1 MNHGY, CDR2 SAAAGT. The CDR3 extends over 13 amino acids. Trimming took 2 bases from V and 2 from J; bases not matched to a gene: 0.